This TCR beta chain comes out of a study of blood T cell repertoires in COVID-19. Original analysis: Estimates of nucleated cell counts were drawn from the amplification of reference gene primers. Profiled with immunoSEQ multiplex PCR; TCRdb holds only in-frame clones, not every one. That table is the source of V, J and clone size, and D and trimming were worked out from the DNA. The table lists a few hundred thousand clones, more than 65% of them singletons, with around 3.6% in the top ten. Participant ages covered about 18 to 90 years across 24 US areas. Cohort assignment relied on participant-reported clinical history. Details on this clone: In the same sample, other DNA sequences code for this CDR3.

The CDR3 consists of 15 residues. The V gene end was trimmed by 0 bases and the J gene end by 2 bases; junction bases not matched to a gene: 2. The germline V gene has CDR1 SGHTA and CDR2 FQGTGA. The sequencing sample was made of PBMCs or T cells enriched from blood (not recorded which). The chain couples TRBV7-3 to TRBJ2-3; TRBD2 matches 7 bases. This clonotype was sampled from a man aged 45-60 years who had recovered from COVID-19. The CDR3 here is CASSLTGGSTDTQYF. DNA of the CDR3: TGTGCCAGCAGCTTAACCGGGGGGTCCACAGATACGCAGTATTTT.